The 32 T cell receptor beta chains reported below all come from one sample, sequenced in a study of metastatic and nonmetastatic thyroid tumors. No patient received treatment before thyroid surgery. Through MiXCR, TCRdb re-clonotyped the PCR reads. The sample shows about 16,000 clones, around 23% of them seen only once. Sequences were obtained from adjacent normal tissue. These receptors were collected from a female donor with papillary thyroid cancer or a benign thyroid nodule (not recorded which). Some clones in this sample may be carry-over from other donors' samples.

As concerns this clone: This may stem from a read error, because a much larger clone lies one nucleotide away. V gene TRBV6-1 combines with J gene TRBJ1-1; tentatively, D is TRBD1 (5 bases). Germline lookup yields CDR1 MNHNS and CDR2 SASEGT. This CDR3 comprises 11 residues. CDR3 sequence (DNA): TGTGTCACCCGGGTGGGGGGTGAAGCTTTCTTT. Protein: CVTRVGGEAFF.

This clone was seen only a few times. V usage is TRBV7-2 and J usage is TRBJ2-3, with 10 nucleotides matching TRBD2. Trimming at V came to 5 bases and at J to 4 bases, leaving 9 bases not matched to a gene. Germline loops: CDR1 SGHTA, CDR2 FQGNSA. The CDR3 consists of 16 residues. The CDR3 DNA reads as TGTGCCAGCAGCATTCAGCGGGGGGGCGGGGCAGATACGCAGTATTTT. Its translation is CASSIQRGGGADTQYF.

By its share, this clone is medium-sized (0.01 to 0.1%). J is TRBJ2-5 and V is TRBV5-1; a weak D match, TRBD2 (5 bases). Germline CDR1 is SGHRS and CDR2 is YFSETQ. The CDR3 covers 13 residues. V was pared by 6 bases and J by 1 base, with 10 bases between. CDR3 sequence reads: CASKPSPQETQYF. The CDR3 DNA is TGCGCCAGCAAGCCTAGCCCCCAAGAGACCCAGTACTTC. The complete variable domain, with remaining parts taken from reference TRBV5-1 and TRBJ2-5, reads KAGVTQTPRYLIKTRGQQVTLSCSPISGHRSVSWYQQTPGQGLQFLFEYFSETQRNKGNFPGRFSGRQFSNSRSEMNVSTLELGDSALYLCASKPSPQETQYFGPGTRLLVL.

To note about this clone: A read error may be the cause here, since a much bigger clone is one base away. The rearrangement uses TRBV7-2 and TRBJ2-2; 8 bases are a match to TRBD2. This CDR3 has 13 amino acids. The junction had 3 bases not matched to a gene; V was cut back by 6 bases and J by 6 bases. CDR1 and CDR2 (germline): SGHTA, FQGNSA. The CDR3 sequence: CASSPGGAGELFF. Written as DNA, the CDR3 is TGTGCCAGCAGTCCGGGGGGGGCCGGGGAGCTGTTTTTT.

The chain employs TRBV12-3 or TRBV12-4 and TRBJ2-3; 10 bases are shared with TRBD2. The CDR3 has 14 amino acids. J gave up 6 bases and V 6 bases, and 6 bases lay outside the gene matches. CDR3 in DNA: TGTGCCAGCAGCAATCTAGCGGGAGTGGATACGCAGTATTTT. It encodes CASSNLAGVDTQYF.

The chain uses TRBV27 and TRBJ1-1; weak D call: TRBD1 (6 bases). V lost 4 bases to trimming and J lost 10 bases, with 25 bases between them. The germline V gene encodes CDR1 MNHEY and CDR2 SMNVEV (reference sequence). The CDR3 consists of 16 residues. This chain's CDR3 is CASSSGRAGASGSAFF. The CDR3, as DNA: TGTGCCAGCAGTTCAGGGCGGGCAGGGGCATCGGGATCAGCTTTCTTT.

This clone occurred a few times. The chain recombines TRBV12-3 or TRBV12-4 with TRBJ2-4; the match to TRBD2 covers 10 bases. This CDR3 has 15 amino acids. With V trimmed by 6 bases and J by 3 bases, 5 bases remained unmatched. The CDR3 loop is CASSLAGEVKNIQYF. The DNA of the CDR3 is TGTGCCAGCAGCCTAGCGGGAGAGGTCAAAAACATTCAGTACTTC.

The CDR3 nucleotides read TGTGCCAGCTCACCACTGCAGGGGGTTAATGAGCAGTTCTTC. Amino acid sequence: CASSPLQGVNEQFF. The V gene is TRBV18, the J gene TRBJ2-1, with 7 bases identical to TRBD1. V dropped 1 base and J dropped 7; count of bases not matched to a gene: 4. The CDR3 is 14 amino acids. CDR1 and CDR2 (germline): KGHSH, LQKENI.

The chain carries TRBV7-8 and TRBJ2-7, with D tentatively TRBD1 (6 bases). The V end lost 3 bases, the J end lost 0 bases, and 12 bases lay between the germline ends. Germline V gene lookup returns CDR1 SGHVS and CDR2 FQNEAQ. The CDR3 spans 15 residues. The CDR3 coding sequence is TGTGCCAGCAGCTTTTTCTTACAGGGCTCCTACGAGCAGTACTTC. Translated: CASSFFLQGSYEQYF.

This clone came up a few times. V usage is TRBV12-3 or TRBV12-4 and J usage is TRBJ2-1, with D possibly TRBD2 on 6 matching bases. CDR3 length equals 16 residues. Trimming stripped 9 bases from V and 9 bases from J, with 27 bases between. The CDR3 spells CASIPGWDSRGGEQFF. The CDR3 coding sequence is TGTGCCAGTATTCCGGGGTGGGACTCCCGGGGTGGTGAGCAGTTCTTC.

The table lists this clone with a few counts. The chain recombines TRBV20-1 with TRBJ1-1; no definite D call. This CDR3 contains 15 residues. The ends were cut back, 3 bases at V and 0 bases at J, with 14 bases in the middle. The V gene's germline CDR1 is DFQATT and CDR2 SNEGSKA (reference sequence). In DNA, the CDR3 is TGCAGTGCTAGGAAGGTCTTGGGCGTGAACACTGAAGCTTTCTTT. As protein: CSARKVLGVNTEAFF.

Worth noting for this clone: The same CDR3 arises from other DNA sequences in this sample as well. The gene calls are TRBV12-3 or TRBV12-4 and TRBJ1-2, with D unresolved. This CDR3 is built from 13 residues. V was clipped by 3 bases and J by 1 base, with 6 bases between them. The CDR3 sequence: CASSLDGNYGYTF. CDR3 DNA: TGTGCCAGCAGTTTGGACGGTAACTATGGCTACACCTTC.

This clone was seen a handful of times. This chain connects TRBV20-1 to TRBJ2-7; D is possibly TRBD1 or TRBD2 (7 bases each). The CDR3 covers 14 residues. Trimming shortened V by 1 base and J by 6 bases, and 16 bases separated the two germline ends. Germline V gene data show CDR1 as DFQATT and CDR2 as SNEGSKA (reference sequence). The CDR3 sequence: CSARAQGGSSEQYF. Here the CDR3 DNA reads TGCAGTGCTAGAGCCCAGGGGGGGAGCAGCGAGCAGTACTTC.

The genes are TRBV4-1 and TRBJ2-5, with TRBD1 as a possible D gene (6 bases). Per the germline V gene, CDR1 is MGHRA and CDR2 is YSYEKL. Trimming pared 1 base from V and 0 bases from J, leaving 15 bases between. The CDR3 extends over 17 amino acids. This CDR3 reads CASSQAPTGFDQETQYF. Written as DNA, the CDR3 is TGCGCCAGCAGCCAAGCCCCGACAGGATTCGACCAAGAGACCCAGTACTTC.

This rearrangement joins TRBV6-2 or TRBV6-3 to TRBJ2-1, with TRBD1 as a possible D gene (6 bases). Per the germline V gene, CDR1 is MNHEY and CDR2 is SVGEGT. V was trimmed by 6 bases and J by 0 bases, leaving 12 bases between them. The CDR3 is 15 residues long. CDR3 DNA sequence: TGTGCCAGCAGCCGAGGACAGCCCTCCTACAATGAGCAGTTCTTC. This sequence encodes CASSRGQPSYNEQFF.

This clone has just a few counts. This chain uses TRBV12-3 or TRBV12-4 with TRBJ1-2, with D possibly TRBD1 on 6 matching bases. V gave up 7 bases and J gave up 10 bases, with 13 bases separating them. The CDR3 has 11 residues. CDR3 in DNA: TGTGCCAGCATGAGACAGGCGGTCTACACCTTC. This translates into CASMRQAVYTF.

This clone is medium-sized (0.01 to 0.1%) by share. The chain uses TRBV9 and TRBJ1-5, with D possibly TRBD1 on 5 matching bases. V lost 3 bases and J lost 5, with 12 bases in between. The CDR3 contains 14 residues. CDR1 is SGDLS, CDR2 YYNGEE, per germline. The CDR3 reads CASSAAGDDQPQHF. The DNA of the CDR3 is TGTGCCAGCAGCGCAGCGGGGGACGATCAGCCCCAGCATTTT.

The genes are TRBV18 and TRBJ2-7; the D call may be TRBD1 or TRBD2 (5 bases each). Germline CDR1 is KGHSH and CDR2 is LQKENI. V dropped 4 bases and J dropped 5 bases, with 15 bases sitting between them. The CDR3 loop spans 14 amino acids. The chain's CDR3 is CASSQAGTRDEQYF. In DNA form, the CDR3 reads TGTGCCAGCTCACAGGCAGGGACCAGGGACGAGCAGTACTTC.

The rearrangement joins TRBV11-2 to TRBJ1-5; no definite D call. The germline V and J ends were trimmed by 4 bases and 5 bases, with 9 bases remaining between them. Germline V CDR1 and CDR2: SGHAT, FQNNGV. The CDR3 is 13 residues long. The DNA of the CDR3 is TGTGCCAGCAGCTCCGGGTTTGATCAGCCCCAGCATTTT. This sequence encodes CASSSGFDQPQHF.

This clone turned up a few times. The rearrangement links TRBV19 to TRBJ2-7; D call uncertain. CDR1 and CDR2 (germline): LNHDA, SQIVND (reference sequence). The CDR3 spans 12 residues. V was cut by 5 bases and J by 3 bases, with 8 bases left in between. DNA for the CDR3: TGTGCCAGTAGTGAGGACGGCTACGAGCAGTACTTC. This codes for CASSEDGYEQYF.

The genes are TRBV6-2 or TRBV6-3 and TRBJ2-5; D unresolved. Germline values: CDR1 MNHEY, CDR2 SVGEGT. CDR3 length: 13 amino acids. V was pared by 5 bases and J by 2 bases, with 9 bases between. The CDR3 bases are TGTGCCAGCAGTAAACTAACTCAAGAGACCCAGTACTTC. Encoded protein: CASSKLTQETQYF.

This clone is medium-sized (0.01 to 0.1%) within its sample. The V gene is TRBV24-1, the J gene TRBJ2-2; D unresolved. CDR1 and CDR2 from the germline V gene are KGHDR and SFDVKD. V was pared by 2 bases and J by 2 bases, with 14 bases between. The CDR3 is 17 residues long. CDR3 in amino acids: CATSDSRFTSNTGELFF. Here the CDR3 DNA reads TGTGCCACCAGTGATTCCCGGTTCACCTCAAACACCGGGGAGCTGTTTTTT.

There are a few counts of this clone. The rearrangement joins TRBV19 to TRBJ1-1; the D is unclear. The germline V gene encodes CDR1 LNHDA and CDR2 SQIVND (reference sequence). The V end was cut by 6 bases, the J end by 6 bases, with 14 bases between. The CDR3 consists of 13 residues. CDR3 amino acids: CASSPGPRAEAFF. DNA of the CDR3: TGTGCCAGTAGCCCCGGGCCCCGGGCTGAAGCTTTCTTT. The full variable domain, completed using reference TRBV19 and TRBJ1-1, is DGGITQSPKYLFRKEGQNVTLSCEQNLNHDAMYWYRQDPGQGLRLIYYSQIVNDFQKGDIAEGYSVSREKKESFPLTVTSAQKNPTAFYLCASSPGPRAEAFFGQGTRLTVV.

The gene calls are TRBV9 and TRBJ2-3; 7 bases are a match to TRBD2. There are 15 residues in the CDR3. V trimming: 2 bases; J trimming: 3 bases; junction bases outside the gene matches: 6. Germline CDR1 is SGDLS and CDR2 is YYNGEE. The CDR3 sequence: CASSVGRAGTDTQYF. CDR3 nucleotides: TGTGCCAGCAGCGTTGGGAGGGCGGGAACAGATACGCAGTATTTT.

This clone was picked up a small number of times. The gene calls are TRBV20-1 and TRBJ2-7; weak D call: TRBD1 (5 bases). The CDR3 consists of 13 residues. V was clipped by 3 bases and J by 1 base, with 10 bases between them. From germline, CDR1 is DFQATT and CDR2 SNEGSKA (reference sequence). CDR3 amino acids: CSASPGLSYEQYF. In nucleotides, the CDR3 is TGCAGTGCTAGCCCAGGGCTATCCTACGAGCAGTACTTC.

The chain recombines TRBV4-3 with TRBJ2-1; the match to TRBD2 covers 7 bases. This CDR3 has 14 residues. After removal of 1 base from V and 5 bases from J, the junction contained 2 bases not matched to a gene. In germline, CDR1 is LGHNA, CDR2 YSLEER. The CDR3 DNA reads as TGCGCCAGCAGCCAAGGGACTAGTCACAATGAGCAGTTCTTC. Protein: CASSQGTSHNEQFF.

The V and J genes are TRBV7-9 and TRBJ1-1; D unresolved. The length of the CDR3 is 11 residues. Germline V gene lookup returns CDR1 SEHNR and CDR2 FQNEAQ (reference sequence). V was cut by 4 bases and J by 4 bases, with 4 bases left in between. The CDR3 protein is CASSSSTEAFF. The CDR3 DNA is TGTGCCAGCAGCTCAAGCACTGAAGCTTTCTTT.

This rearrangement joins TRBV20-1 to TRBJ2-3; tentatively, D is TRBD2 (5 bases). V was shortened by 3 bases and J by 1 base, with 14 bases between the two germline ends. CDR1 is DFQATT, CDR2 SNEGSKA, per germline (reference sequence). The CDR3 sequence is 15 residues long. DNA for the CDR3: TGCAGTGCTAGGGAGGCGACCATTGGCACAGATACGCAGTATTTT. Translation: CSAREATIGTDTQYF.

This clone has more than one count but fewer than ten. This chain links TRBV6-1 with TRBJ1-1; a weak D match, TRBD1 (6 bases). Germline V gene lookup returns CDR1 MNHNS and CDR2 SASEGT. The CDR3 consists of 14 residues. Trimming took 6 bases from V and 4 from J, leaving 15 bases between them. The CDR3 nucleotides are TGTGCCAGCAGAACTAGGGGGAGAGCCACTGAAGCTTTCTTT. Translation gives CASRTRGRATEAFF.

This clone showed up just a few times. The chain combines TRBV5-1 with TRBJ2-2; 9 bases map to TRBD1. The CDR3 loop spans 14 amino acids. The V segment lost 2 bases and the J segment 9 bases; nucleotides outside the gene matches: 5. Per the germline V gene, CDR1 is SGHRS and CDR2 is YFSETQ. The DNA of the CDR3 is TGCGCCAGCAGCTTCCGGGACAGGGAACGGGAGCTGTTTTTT. This encodes CASSFRDRERELFF.

The V and J genes are TRBV6-5 and TRBJ1-3, with a tentative D call TRBD1 (6 bases). Germline V gene sequence: CDR1 MNHEY, CDR2 SVGAGI. CDR3 length: 16 amino acids. Between the trimmed V and J ends, which lost 0 bases and 5 bases, there was a span of 14 bases. CDR3 protein: CASSYSTQGSRNTIYF. The CDR3 nucleotides read TGTGCCAGCAGTTACTCGACACAGGGAAGTCGAAACACCATATATTTT.

In this sample, this clone turned up many times. The chain is built from TRBV6-1 and TRBJ2-7; 7 nucleotides align to TRBD1. Trimming took 6 bases from V and 6 from J; bases not matched to a gene: 17. This CDR3 region has 16 residues. Germline loops: CDR1 MNHNS, CDR2 SASEGT. CDR3 region: CASSPRPPGQKTEQYF. The DNA of the CDR3 is TGTGCCAGCAGCCCCAGGCCCCCGGGACAGAAAACCGAGCAGTACTTC.